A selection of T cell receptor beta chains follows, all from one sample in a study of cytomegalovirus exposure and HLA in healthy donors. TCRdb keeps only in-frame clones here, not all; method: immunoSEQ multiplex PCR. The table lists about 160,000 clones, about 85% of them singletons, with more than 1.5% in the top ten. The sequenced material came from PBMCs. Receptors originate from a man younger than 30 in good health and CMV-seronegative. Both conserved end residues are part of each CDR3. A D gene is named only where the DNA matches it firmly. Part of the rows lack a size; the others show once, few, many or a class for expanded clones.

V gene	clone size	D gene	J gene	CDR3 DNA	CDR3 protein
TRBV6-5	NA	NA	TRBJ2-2	TGTGCCAGCAGTTGGGTACAGGGGGGGTTGGCCGGGGAGCTGTTTTTT	CASSWVQGGLAGELFF
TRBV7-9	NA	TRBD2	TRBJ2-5	TGTGCCAGCAGCTTATTGGGGGGAGGGACCGAGACCCAGTACTTC	CASSLLGGGTETQYF
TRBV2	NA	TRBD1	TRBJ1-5	TGTGCCAGCACTCCCCAGGGGGCCAATCAGCCCCAGCATTTT	CASTPQGANQPQHF
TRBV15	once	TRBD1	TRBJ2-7	TGTGCCACCAGCAGATCGGGACAGGACGAGCAGTACTTC	CATSRSGQDEQYF
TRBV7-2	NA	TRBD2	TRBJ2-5	TGTGCCAGCAGCTTGTCGGGACTAGCGGGAGAAGAGACCCAGTACTTC	CASSLSGLAGEETQYF
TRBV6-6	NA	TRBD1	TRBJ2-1	TGTGCCAGCAGGGCCCGGGACAGGGGAAGCAATGAGCAGTTCTTC	CASRARDRGSNEQFF
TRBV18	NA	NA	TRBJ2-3	TGTGCCAGCTCACCGTCAGGGTCTCTTCGATACCAACCCAGCACAGATACGCAGTATTTT	CASSPSGSLRYQPSTDTQYF
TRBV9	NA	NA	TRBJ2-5	TGTGCCAGCAGCGTAGCACAGGGTGGGCAAGAGACCCAGTACTTC	CASSVAQGGQETQYF
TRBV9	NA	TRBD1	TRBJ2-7	TGTGCCAGCAGCCCACTGGGACAGGGGGTTGGCGAGCAGTACTTC	CASSPLGQGVGEQYF
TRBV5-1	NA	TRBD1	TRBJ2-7	TGCGCCAGCAGCTTGGCCTTCCGGGACAGAGAGCAGTACTTC	CASSLAFRDREQYF
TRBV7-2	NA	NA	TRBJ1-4	TGTGCCAGCAGCCTTGCAACTAATGAAAAACTGTTTTTT	CASSLATNEKLFF
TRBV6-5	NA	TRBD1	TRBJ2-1	TGTGCCAGCAGTTACGTGTGGGACAGCTACAATGAGCAGTTCTTC	CASSYVWDSYNEQFF
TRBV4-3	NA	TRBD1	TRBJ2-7	TGCGCCAGCAGCCAAGCGCAATCCGACAGGGCCGAGCAGTACTTC	CASSQAQSDRAEQYF
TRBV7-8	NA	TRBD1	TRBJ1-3	TGTGCCAGCAGCACGACAGGGACTGGAAACACCATATATTTT	CASSTTGTGNTIYF
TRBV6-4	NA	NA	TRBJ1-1	TGTGCCAGCGATTGTCCCAGGGAAAAACTCACTGAAGCTTTCTTT	CASDCPREKLTEAFF
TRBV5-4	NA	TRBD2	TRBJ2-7	TGTGCCAGCAGCCTCGGGGGGACCACCTACGAGCAGTACTTC	CASSLGGTTYEQYF
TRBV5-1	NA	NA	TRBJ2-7	TGCGCCAGCAGGGAGGGGAACCTCTACGAGCAGTACTTC	CASREGNLYEQYF
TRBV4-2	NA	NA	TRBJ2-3	TGTGCCAGCAGCCAAGGCCCAAGGCGGGGCGGGGATACGCAGTATTTT	CASSQGPRRGGDTQYF
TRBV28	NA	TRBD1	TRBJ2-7	TGTGCCAGCAGTTTACGAAGGGGACAGGGAACCTACGAGCAGTACTTC	CASSLRRGQGTYEQYF
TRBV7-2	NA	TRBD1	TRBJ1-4	TGTGCCAGCAGCTTATCCGGGACAGGGTATGAAAAACTGTTTTTT	CASSLSGTGYEKLFF
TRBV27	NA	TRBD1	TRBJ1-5	TGTGCCAGCAGTCTCGGGACAGGGGTGGAGCCCCAGCATTTT	CASSLGTGVEPQHF
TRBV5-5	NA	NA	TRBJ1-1	TGTGCCAGCAGCTTGGAGCTCCAGGACACTGAAGCTTTCTTT	CASSLELQDTEAFF
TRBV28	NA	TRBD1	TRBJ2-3	TGTGCCAGCAGACAGGGGGAAGGATGGGCAGATACGCAGTATTTT	CASRQGEGWADTQYF
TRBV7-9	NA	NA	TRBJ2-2	TGTGCCAGCAGCTTAGCTCGGCGGTTGAACACCGGGGAGCTGTTTTTT	CASSLARRLNTGELFF
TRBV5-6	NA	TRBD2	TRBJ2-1	TGTGCCAGCAGCTTGAGAATAGCGGGGGCTACTTACAATGAGCAGTTCTTC	CASSLRIAGATYNEQFF
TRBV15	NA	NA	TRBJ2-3	TGTGCCACCAGCAGAGGAGAGACAGGTTGGATCACAGATACGCAGTATTTT	CATSRGETGWITDTQYF
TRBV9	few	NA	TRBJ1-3	TGTGCCAGCAGCGTAGAGTCGAGCTCTGGAAACACCATATATTTT	CASSVESSSGNTIYF
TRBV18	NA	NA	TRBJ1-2	TGTGCCAGCTCACCACCGACCCAGGGAAACTATGGCTACACCTTC	CASSPPTQGNYGYTF
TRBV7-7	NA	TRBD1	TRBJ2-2	TGTGCTAGCAGCTTAGCGCTGTTTGGACAGGGATGGAACACGAACACCGGGGAGCTGTTTTTT	CASSLALFGQGWNTNTGELFF
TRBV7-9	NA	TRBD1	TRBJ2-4	TGTGCCAGCAGCACACAGGGGGCCAAAAACATTCAGTACTTC	CASSTQGAKNIQYF
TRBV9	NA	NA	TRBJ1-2	TGTGCCAGCAGCGTAGGAGGATCTCCTAACTATGGCTACACCTTC	CASSVGGSPNYGYTF
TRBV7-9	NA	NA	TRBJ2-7	TGTGCCAGCAGCCAGAGAGGGGGGGGGCCTGTCTACGAGCAGTACTTC	CASSQRGGGPVYEQYF
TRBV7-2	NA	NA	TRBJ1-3	TGTGCCAGCAGCTTAGGCAGGGTTGGAAACACCATATATTTT	CASSLGRVGNTIYF
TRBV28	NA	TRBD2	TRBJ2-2	TGTGCCAGCAGCCGGACTAGCGGTCGCACCGGGGAGCTGTTTTTT	CASSRTSGRTGELFF
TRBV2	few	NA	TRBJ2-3	TGTGCCAGCAGTGAACTAGGTAACACAGATACGCAGTATTTT	CASSELGNTDTQYF
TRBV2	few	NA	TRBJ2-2	TGTGCCAGCACCCGGGGACAAGACACCGGGGAGCTGTTTTTT	CASTRGQDTGELFF
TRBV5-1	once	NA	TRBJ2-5	TGCGCCAGCAGCTTATCCGGGGAGACCCAGTACTTC	CASSLSGETQYF
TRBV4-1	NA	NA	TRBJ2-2	TGCGCCAGCAGCCCTCGCCCAACAGGATACGACACCGGGGAGCTGTTTTTT	CASSPRPTGYDTGELFF
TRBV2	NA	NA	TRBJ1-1	TGTGCCAGCAGTCTCGATAAATTACGGACTGAAGCTTTCTTT	CASSLDKLRTEAFF
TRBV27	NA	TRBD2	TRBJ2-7	TGTGCCAGCAGTCCCCTCCCAGGGACTAGCGGGAGTACCTACGAGCAGTACTTC	CASSPLPGTSGSTYEQYF
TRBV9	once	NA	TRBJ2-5	TGTGCCAGCAGTCGGGGGGAGACCCAGTACTTC	CASSRGETQYF